The clone carrying this TCR beta chain has ten or more counts. Its antigen is unknown. This entry belongs to a study of T cells after yellow fever vaccination. Study as a whole: SMART-Seq v4 Ultra Low Input prepared the low-cell-number fractions. Findings and caveats of the study: Abundant clonotypes (contaminants from the bulk population) could be present in FACS-sorted repertoires. The CD4 compartment and the CD8 compartment contained a small share of clonotypes in common.

V shed 4 bases and J shed 6 bases, with 14 bases lying between them. CDR3 length: 14 amino acids. CDR1 and CDR2 from the germline V gene are SGHTS and YDEGEE. Generation of TCR cDNA used 5'RACE template switching (which added a universal primer site and UMIs). Using its own MiXCR run on the 5' RACE reads, TCRdb lists one record per CDR3 protein. The sample includes under 250,000 distinct CDR3 sequences, roughly 7.2% of them seen just once. The chain couples TRBV5-8 to TRBJ2-1, with D tentatively TRBD2 (5 bases). The source material was CD4+ T cells sorted from PBMCs, sampled 15 days after the yellow fever booster vaccination. The receptor comes from a man aged 25-40 years who received the YFV17D yellow fever vaccine. CDR3 protein: CASSRRLNSNEQFF. Here the CDR3 DNA reads TGTGCCAGCAGCCGACGACTAAACTCCAATGAGCAGTTCTTC.